This T cell receptor (beta chain) is drawn from a study of T cell clones after liver transplantation. As for the study in general: TCRbeta sequencing after a pre-transplant mixed lymphocyte reaction identified graft-donor-reactive clones, later tracked in post-transplant blood.

This clone has more than one count but fewer than ten. The assay was immunoSEQ multiplex PCR, and TCRdb's table has in-frame clones only and misses some. The sample contains about 47,000 clones, approximately 87% of which appear only once. CDR3 length: 16 amino acids. Germline V CDR1 and CDR2: MRHNA, SNTAGT. V gave up 7 bases and J gave up 5 bases, with 23 bases separating them. Material: CD8+ T cells from blood, obtained 12 months after liver transplant. The genes are TRBV6-4 and TRBJ1-1; tentative D call: TRBD1 (6 bases). This TCR came from a human patient who received a liver transplant. Some T cells may be supplied by the graft donor. CDR3 DNA: TGTGCCAGCATTGGACAGTCCGGGCAGGAGGGGACTGAAGCTTTCTTT. Amino acids: CASIGQSGQEGTEAFF.